Listed here are 8 T cell receptor beta chains from one sample, sequenced in a study of shared clonotypes between healthy human individuals. TCRdb's copy holds only in-frame clones and misses some; the assay was immunoSEQ multiplex PCR. The sample yields 2 million to 2.5 million clones, 85% to 95% seen once. The sequenced sample consisted of naive CD4+ T cells from PBMCs. This sample's subset: CD45RA+ positively selected. All receptors come from a man younger than 30 in good health. Some clones in this sample may be carry-over from other donors' samples.

The chain joins TRBV2 to TRBJ1-5, with D possibly TRBD1 on 5 matching bases. This CDR3 comprises 15 residues. V lost 6 bases, J lost 0 bases, and 12 bases lay in between. Germline CDR1 and CDR2: SNHLY and FYNNEI. Written as DNA, the CDR3 is TGTGCCAGCAGCCGACAGCTATATAGCAATCAGCCCCAGCATTTT. This translates into CASSRQLYSNQPQHF.

This chain joins TRBV28 and TRBJ2-2, with D hard to call. CDR1 is MDHEN, CDR2 SYDVKM, per germline. The V end lost 7 bases, the J end lost 0 bases, and 6 bases lay between the germline ends. The CDR3 is made up of 13 amino acids. In DNA form, the CDR3 reads TGTGCCAGCACCGGACCGAACACCGGGGAGCTGTTTTTT. This encodes CASTGPNTGELFF.

This clone appeared a single time. This chain uses TRBV28 with TRBJ2-7, with 10 bases aligning to TRBD1. Germline V gene data show CDR1 as MDHEN and CDR2 as SYDVKM. The CDR3 consists of 16 residues. Trimming took 5 bases from V and 0 from J; bases not matched to a gene: 7. CDR3 residues: CASSPQGQGSSYEQYF. The CDR3 nucleotides are TGTGCCAGCAGTCCCCAGGGACAGGGGAGCTCCTACGAGCAGTACTTC.

V usage is TRBV9 and J usage is TRBJ2-3; weak D call: TRBD1 (5 bases). There are 15 residues in the CDR3. Between the trimmed V and J ends, which lost 0 bases and 6 bases, there was a span of 14 bases. Looked up from germline, CDR1 is SGDLS and CDR2 is YYNGEE. The CDR3 here is CASSVDQSAGDTQYF. The CDR3 DNA reads TGTGCCAGCAGCGTAGACCAGTCCGCAGGGGATACGCAGTATTTT.

This chain connects TRBV29-1 to TRBJ2-5; D uncertain. V gave up 5 bases and J gave up 7 bases, with 14 bases separating them. Germline CDR1 is SQVTM and CDR2 is ANQGSEA. The CDR3 has 12 amino acids. In DNA, the CDR3 is TGCAGCGTTCACGACCGGGCCGGGACCCAGTACTTC. It specifies CSVHDRAGTQYF.

CDR3 coding DNA: TGTGCCAGCAGTTTGGTTTTGGGGCCTACCATCAATGGCTACACCTTC. This gives the protein CASSLVLGPTINGYTF. The chain employs TRBV28 and TRBJ1-2; D possibly corresponds to TRBD1 (5 bases). There are 16 residues in the CDR3. The germline V and J ends were trimmed by 3 bases and 6 bases, with 20 bases remaining between them. Germline CDR1 and CDR2: MDHEN and SYDVKM.

The chain combines TRBV7-6 with TRBJ1-3; no clear D. The CDR3 runs 17 residues. The V gene's germline CDR1 is SGHVS and CDR2 FNYEAQ. The ends were cut back, 2 bases at V and 0 bases at J, with 14 bases in the middle. The CDR3 loop is CASSLYSGVPSGNTIYF. The CDR3 region has the DNA TGTGCCAGCAGCTTATACAGTGGGGTACCCTCTGGAAACACCATATATTTT.

The rearrangement uses TRBV28 and TRBJ1-5; tentatively, D is TRBD1 (5 bases). Per the germline V gene, CDR1 is MDHEN and CDR2 is SYDVKM. Deletions cut 3 bases from V and 4 bases from J, with 10 bases between. The CDR3 has 14 residues. The CDR3 DNA reads as TGTGCCAGCAGTTTTCGACAGAAGAATCAGCCCCAGCATTTT. Its translation: CASSFRQKNQPQHF. Full variable domain (missing parts from reference TRBV28 and TRBJ1-5): DVKVTQSSRYLVKRTGEKVFLECVQDMDHENMFWYRQDPGLGLRLIYFSYDVKMKEKGDIPEGYSVSREKKERFSLILESASTNQTSMYLCASSFRQKNQPQHFGDGTRLSIL.